This entry lists 17 T cell receptor beta chains sequenced from one sample in a study of blood T cell repertoires in COVID-19. Measured with immunoSEQ multiplex PCR; TCRdb has only the in-frame clones, and not every one. The data contain 55,000 to 85,000 clones, approximately 80% of them singletons. Sequenced material: peripheral blood. Receptors were obtained from a woman aged 70-85 years with acute or convalescent COVID-19.

V gene TRBV21-1 combines with J gene TRBJ1-5; TRBD1, as called in the table, went unchecked against the DNA. TRBV21-1 is an annotated pseudogene. This CDR3 region has 18 residues. The CDR3 sequence: CAIPPALGRGLSRQPQHF. The CDR3 bases are TGTGCCATTCCCCCTGCCCTGGGCAGGGGTTTATCTCGTCAGCCCCAGCATTTT.

This clone was seen a single time. This sequence joins TRBV30 and TRBJ1-1, with D perhaps TRBD1 (6 bases). Trimming stripped 3 bases from V and 11 bases from J, with 13 bases between. This CDR3 spans 11 amino acids. The germline CDR1 and CDR2 sequences are GTSNPN and SVGIG (reference sequence). The CDR3 loop reads CAWSQGGLAFF. Written as DNA, the CDR3 is TGTGCCTGGAGCCAAGGGGGTTTGGCTTTCTTT.

This chain joins TRBV9 and TRBJ2-5, with 13 bases aligning to TRBD2. This CDR3 has 17 amino acids. CDR1 is SGDLS and CDR2 is YYNGEE in the germline V gene. V dropped 0 bases and J dropped 5; count of bases not matched to a gene: 7. Here the CDR3 DNA reads TGTGCCAGCAGCGTAGATGGGACTAGCGGGGCCGGGGAGACCCAGTACTTC. Translated, it gives CASSVDGTSGAGETQYF.

A single count supports this clone. The CDR3 region has the DNA TGTGCCAGCAGTGAAACCGGGACTAGCGGGAATAACTACAATGAGCAGTTCTTC. Its protein product is CASSETGTSGNNYNEQFF. V usage is TRBV6-1 and J usage is TRBJ2-1; 13 bases agree with TRBD2. Per germline, CDR1 MNHNS and CDR2 SASEGT. Germline trimming cut 2 bases from V and 3 bases from J; bases unmatched to any gene: 7. The CDR3 length is 18 residues.

The chain employs TRBV10-1 and TRBJ1-4, with D maybe TRBD1 (6 bases). CDR3 length: 15 residues. The germline V gene encodes CDR1 WNHNN and CDR2 SYGVQD (reference sequence). The V end was cut by 7 bases, the J end by 0 bases, with 12 bases between. CDR3 protein: CASTYRAATNEKLFF. The CDR3 bases are TGCGCCAGCACTTACAGGGCAGCAACTAATGAAAAACTGTTTTTT.

The chain carries TRBV18 and TRBJ2-3; 8 positions match TRBD2. The junction had 10 bases not matched to a gene; V was cut back by 8 bases and J by 6 bases. CDR1 KGHSH and CDR2 LQKENI come from the germline V gene. The CDR3 spans 14 residues. The CDR3 reads CASARSGGPDTQYF. CDR3 DNA sequence: TGTGCCAGCGCGAGGTCGGGAGGGCCGGATACGCAGTATTTT.

The chain employs TRBV30 and TRBJ1-4; 10 nucleotides line up with TRBD1. The germline CDR1 and CDR2 sequences are GTSNPN and SVGIG (reference sequence). This CDR3 contains 16 residues. The V and J ends lost 5 bases and 1 base, in that order; junction bases with no gene match: 7. The CDR3 loop is CAWGRQGARTNEKLFF. The CDR3 region has the DNA TGTGCCTGGGGACGACAGGGGGCGCGAACTAATGAAAAACTGTTTTTT.

This clone was picked up one time. The V and J genes are TRBV6-5 and TRBJ2-7, with a weak D call TRBD1 (6 bases). Trimming shortened V by 6 bases and J by 0 bases, and 15 bases separated the two germline ends. The CDR3 totals 15 residues. The germline V gene has CDR1 MNHEY and CDR2 SVGAGI. CDR3 in amino acids: CASSRTTGPSYEQYF. The CDR3 bases are TGTGCCAGCAGCCGTACCACAGGGCCCTCCTACGAGCAGTACTTC.

The chain has TRBV18 and TRBJ2-2; 11 nucleotides agree with TRBD1. J lost 5 bases, V lost 3 bases, and 5 bases had no gene match. Germline loops: CDR1 KGHSH, CDR2 LQKENI. CDR3 length: 16 amino acids. The CDR3 loop is CASSPPGTGGTGELFF. The CDR3, as DNA: TGTGCCAGCTCACCTCCCGGGACAGGGGGAACCGGGGAGCTGTTTTTT.

The chain carries TRBV25-1 and TRBJ1-3; the D is unclear. V was shortened by 3 bases and J by 7 bases, with 13 bases between the two germline ends. Germline V gene data show CDR1 as MGHDK and CDR2 as SYGVNS. The length of the CDR3 is 14 residues. The CDR3 spells CASSDPRFANTIYF. The CDR3 DNA sequence: TGTGCCAGCAGTGACCCCCGGTTTGCGAACACCATATATTTT. The whole variable domain, filled in from reference TRBV25-1 and TRBJ1-3, reads EADIYQTPRYLVIGTGKKITLECSQTMGHDKMYWYQQDPGMELHLIHYSYGVNSTEKGDLSSESTVSRIRTEHFPLTLESARPSHTSQYLCASSDPRFANTIYFGEGSWLTVV.

The chain has TRBV12-5 and TRBJ2-5; tentatively, D is TRBD2 (5 bases). Germline V CDR1 and CDR2: LGHNT, FRNRAP. V shed 3 bases and J shed 1 base, with 9 bases lying between them. This CDR3 is built from 14 residues. CDR3 sequence reads: CASGLSGSQETQYF. The CDR3 DNA is TGTGCTAGTGGTTTATCGGGGAGCCAAGAGACCCAGTACTTC.

The V call is TRBV6-5, the J call TRBJ1-5; perhaps TRBD1 as D (5 bases). CDR1 and CDR2 (germline): MNHEY, SVGAGI. The CDR3 has 13 residues. V was pared by 6 bases and J by 4 bases, with 10 bases between. In DNA, the CDR3 is TGTGCCAGCAGCCAGCGGGGGAATCAGCCCCAGCATTTT. As protein: CASSQRGNQPQHF.

V usage is TRBV29-1 and J usage is TRBJ2-1; maybe TRBD2 (7 bases). The CDR3 has 11 amino acids. Trimming cost V 6 bases and J 6 bases, with 9 bases left between them. From germline, CDR1 is SQVTM and CDR2 ANQGSEA. CDR3 sequence: CSVRGANEQFF. CDR3 coding DNA: TGCAGCGTCCGGGGGGCCAATGAGCAGTTCTTC.

The count of this clone is one. V gene TRBV27 combines with J gene TRBJ2-3; 11 positions match TRBD2. This CDR3 is 19 amino acids long. Germline CDR1 and CDR2: MNHEY and SMNVEV (reference sequence). V trimming: 5 bases; J trimming: 9 bases; junction bases outside the gene matches: 22. As DNA, the CDR3 is TGTGCCAGCAGTCCCTTGAATAGCGGGAGGGCCGGTTCCTTCCCCACGCAGTATTTT. It translates to CASSPLNSGRAGSFPTQYF.

The V gene is TRBV7-8, the J gene TRBJ2-7, with D possibly TRBD1 on 5 matching bases. The CDR3 covers 14 residues. V was clipped by 0 bases and J by 3 bases, with 9 bases between them. The germline V gene encodes CDR1 SGHVS and CDR2 FQNEAQ. CDR3 in DNA: TGTGCCAGCAGCTTAGCCAGGGAACGCTACGAGCAGTACTTC. Translated: CASSLARERYEQYF.

V and J are TRBV6-1 and TRBJ1-5; the D gene is possibly TRBD1 (5 bases). This CDR3 is 15 amino acids long. Trimming removed 2 bases from V and 0 bases from J, with 8 bases in between. CDR1 and CDR2 from the germline V gene are MNHNS and SASEGT. CDR3: CASSEYGHSNQPQHF. As DNA, the CDR3 is TGTGCCAGCAGTGAATACGGACATAGCAATCAGCCCCAGCATTTT.

The rearrangement joins TRBV7-2 to TRBJ2-1; the match to TRBD2 covers 13 bases. Germline CDR1 and CDR2: SGHTA and FQGNSA. The CDR3 is 15 residues long. The V and J ends lost 5 bases and 9 bases, in that order; junction bases with no gene match: 7. The CDR3 DNA is TGTGCCAGCAGCCCACTAGCGGGAGGGTTCGGTGAGCAGTTCTTC. This sequence encodes CASSPLAGGFGEQFF.